These 12 T cell receptor beta chains were sequenced from one sample in a study of T cell changes during pregnancy in multiple sclerosis. Sequencing used immunoSEQ multiplex PCR; TCRdb keeps in-frame clones, though not all of them. The sample records approximately 47,000 clones, roughly 90% being singletons. Sequences were derived from peripheral blood, sampled in the first trimester of pregnancy. These receptors were obtained from a female donor with multiple sclerosis, enrolled in a pregnancy study.

The chain joins TRBV5-1 to TRBJ2-6; D call uncertain. Trimming took 1 base from V and 4 from J, leaving 6 bases between them. Germline loops: CDR1 SGHRS, CDR2 YFSETQ. The CDR3 has 14 amino acids. The DNA of the CDR3 is TGCGCCAGCAGCTTGAGCACGGGGGCCAACGTCCTGACTTTC. Protein product: CASSLSTGANVLTF.

The rearrangement uses TRBV7-2 and TRBJ1-2; TRBD1 matches at 8 bases. This CDR3 is 15 amino acids long. Germline V lookup: CDR1 SGHTA, CDR2 FQGNSA. The ends lost 1 base at V and 8 bases at J; junction bases unmatched: 9. The CDR3 nucleotides are TGTGCCAGCAGCTTAGGGGACCAGGGGGCGCGGGGCTACACCTTC. As protein: CASSLGDQGARGYTF.

CDR3 amino acids: CASSLGTRSDTQYF. CDR3 in DNA: TGCGCCAGCAGCCTAGGGACACGGTCAGATACGCAGTATTTT. This chain connects TRBV5-1 to TRBJ2-3; tentatively, D is TRBD1 (6 bases). This CDR3 comprises 14 residues. Trimming removed 4 bases at V and 4 bases at J, with 13 bases between. Germline V lookup: CDR1 SGHRS, CDR2 YFSETQ.

V gene TRBV11-2 combines with J gene TRBJ1-4, with 9 bases fitting TRBD1. The V gene's germline CDR1 is SGHAT and CDR2 FQNNGV. J lost 5 bases, V lost 3 bases, and 4 bases had no gene match. There are 15 residues in the CDR3. The CDR3 reads CASSFHGQGNEKLFF. Written as DNA, the CDR3 is TGTGCCAGCAGCTTCCATGGACAGGGGAATGAAAAACTGTTTTTT.

The V and J genes are TRBV19 and TRBJ1-1; the D gene is possibly TRBD1 (5 bases). The V end lost 7 bases, the J end lost 0 bases, and 9 bases lay between the germline ends. Germline V gives CDR1 LNHDA, CDR2 SQIVND (reference sequence). This CDR3 is built from 13 residues. This chain's CDR3 is CASTRTLNTEAFF. The CDR3 nucleotides read TGTGCCAGTACCCGGACACTGAACACTGAAGCTTTCTTT.

The chain recombines TRBV5-1 with TRBJ2-5; 9 bases match TRBD2. The CDR3 consists of 16 residues. Germline V gene sequence: CDR1 SGHRS, CDR2 YFSETQ. With 4 bases clipped from V and 4 bases from J, the junction kept 11 bases outside the gene matches. DNA of the CDR3: TGCGCCAGCAGCCTCTCCGCTACTAGCGGGCTAGAGACCCAGTACTTC. This codes for CASSLSATSGLETQYF.

The CDR3 DNA reads TGTGCCAGCAGTGAACAGGCCACTGAAGCTTTCTTT. Residues: CASSEQATEAFF. The chain is built from TRBV6-1 and TRBJ1-1; unclear D gene. Trimming removed 2 bases from V and 4 bases from J, with 5 bases in between. The CDR3 consists of 12 residues. In germline, CDR1 is MNHNS, CDR2 SASEGT.

This chain joins TRBV30 and TRBJ1-5, with D unresolved. This CDR3 is built from 13 residues. Between the trimmed V and J ends, which lost 5 bases and 0 bases, there was a span of 8 bases. The V gene's germline CDR1 is GTSNPN and CDR2 SVGIG (reference sequence). The chain's CDR3 is CAWSWASNQPQHF. CDR3 nucleotide sequence: TGTGCCTGGTCCTGGGCTAGCAATCAGCCCCAGCATTTT.

This chain links TRBV5-1 with TRBJ1-3; no firm D call. Germline assignment: CDR1 SGHRS and CDR2 YFSETQ. The CDR3 runs to 15 residues. The V gene lost 3 bases and the J gene lost 1 base, with 11 bases spanning the gap. DNA for the CDR3: TGCGCCAGCAGCTCCGGGTCCCTATCTGGAAACACCATATATTTT. This encodes CASSSGSLSGNTIYF.

This chain links TRBV10-3 with TRBJ2-5; no clear D gene. Germline values: CDR1 ENHRY, CDR2 SYGVKD. The CDR3 is made up of 13 amino acids. Trimming took off 1 base at V and 3 bases at J, with 6 bases between the two ends. The CDR3 DNA is TGTGCCATCAGTGAGTACCGGGAAGAGACCCAGTACTTC. Its protein is CAISEYREETQYF.

This chain's CDR3 is CASSLGRGAYEQYF. DNA for the CDR3: TGTGCCAGCAGCTTAGGCCGAGGAGCCTACGAGCAGTACTTC. The genes are TRBV13 and TRBJ2-7; D gene unclear. Germline V gene sequence: CDR1 PRHDT, CDR2 FYEKMQ (reference sequence). Trimming took off 0 bases at V and 2 bases at J, with 8 bases between the two ends. The CDR3 consists of 14 residues. Full variable domain (rest looked up from reference TRBV13 and TRBJ2-7): AAGVIQSPRHLIKEKRETATLKCYPIPRHDTVYWYQQGPGQDPQFLISFYEKMQSDKGSIPDRFSAQQFSDYHSELNMSSLELGDSALYFCASSLGRGAYEQYFGPGTRLTVT.

This clone was detected a few times. CDR3 sequence: CASSPPTGDSGNTIYF. The CDR3 region has the DNA TGTGCCAGCTCACCACCGACAGGAGACTCTGGAAACACCATATATTTT. The chain has TRBV18 and TRBJ1-3; the D gene is possibly TRBD1 (6 bases). Trimming took off 0 bases at V and 0 bases at J, with 9 bases between the two ends. In germline, CDR1 is KGHSH, CDR2 LQKENI. CDR3 size: 16 residues.